Shown below are 21 T cell receptor beta chains from a single sample sequenced in a study of T cells in narcolepsy. Libraries were prepared by immunoSEQ multiplex PCR; TCRdb keeps only in-frame clonotypes and omits some of them. The table shows approximately 25,000 clones, with around 84% occurring only once. The sequencing sample was made of memory (CD45RA-) CD4+ T cells from blood. All receptors come from a human donor in good health.

V gene TRBV5-4 combines with J gene TRBJ1-1; D uncertain. CDR3 length: 14 residues. The V gene's germline CDR1 is SGHNT and CDR2 YYREEE (reference sequence). Trimming stripped 3 bases from V and 7 bases from J, with 16 bases between. CDR3 protein: CASSSFQRGFEAFF. CDR3 bases: TGTGCCAGCAGCTCCTTCCAGAGAGGGTTTGAAGCTTTCTTT. The entire variable domain, with the rest obtained from reference TRBV5-4 and TRBJ1-1, is as follows: ETGVTQSPTHLIKTRGQQVTLRCSSQSGHNTVSWYQQALGQGPQFIFQYYREEENGRGNFPPRFSGLQFPNYSSELNVNALELDDSALYLCASSSFQRGFEAFFGQGTRLTVV.

This clone was counted between two and nine times. The CDR3 reads CASSLHRGQGEKLFF. Written as DNA, the CDR3 is TGTGCCAGCAGTCTCCACAGGGGGCAGGGAGAAAAACTGTTTTTT. V gene TRBV6-1 combines with J gene TRBJ1-4; 9 positions agree with TRBD1. Germline V lookup: CDR1 MNHNS, CDR2 SASEGT. The ends lost 5 bases at V and 8 bases at J; junction bases unmatched: 9. CDR3 length: 15 residues.

This rearrangement joins TRBV30 to TRBJ2-5, with 11 nucleotides matching TRBD2. Germline CDR1 and CDR2: GTSNPN and SVGIG (reference sequence). The CDR3 has 15 residues. V was clipped by 4 bases and J by 2 bases; unmatched bases: 6. Here the CDR3 DNA reads TGTGCCTGGAATGTACTAGCGGGAGTTCAAGAGACCCAGTACTTC. Protein product: CAWNVLAGVQETQYF. The full variable domain, its missing parts supplied by reference TRBV30 and TRBJ2-5, is SQTIHQWPATLVQPVGSPLSLECTVEGTSNPNLYWYRQAAGRGLQLLFYSVGIGQISSEVPQNLSASRPQDRQFILSSKKLLLSDSGFYLCAWNVLAGVQETQYFGPGTRLLVL.

The rearrangement uses TRBV7-9 and TRBJ2-7; 7 bases match TRBD1. CDR1 and CDR2 (germline): SEHNR, FQNEAQ (reference sequence). V shed 7 bases, J shed 2 bases, and the junction held 14 bases outside the gene matches. The CDR3 has 16 amino acids. CDR3 bases: TGTGCCAGCACCTCCTCCAACCGAGACAGGGCCTACGAGCAGTACTTC. Translating gives CASTSSNRDRAYEQYF.

V and J are TRBV29-1 and TRBJ2-5, with D possibly matching TRBD2 (5 bases). V shed 8 bases and J shed 5 bases, with 12 bases lying between them. CDR3 size: 11 residues. Germline CDR1 and CDR2: SQVTM and ANQGSEA. CDR3 residues: CSSAWRETQYF. For the CDR3, the DNA is TGCAGCTCCGCGTGGAGGGAGACCCAGTACTTC.

This clone was recorded once. The J gene is TRBJ1-1, the V gene TRBV28; the D is unclear. This CDR3 has 17 residues. Germline V lookup: CDR1 MDHEN, CDR2 SYDVKM. The germline V and J ends were trimmed by 7 bases and 1 base, with 22 bases remaining between them. The CDR3 loop reads CASILGLRRRPNTEAFF. CDR3 in DNA: TGTGCCAGCATACTGGGCCTCCGCCGTCGTCCGAACACTGAAGCTTTCTTT.

The chain uses TRBV28 and TRBJ1-6; no reliable D call. V was pared by 11 bases and J by 5 bases, with 13 bases between. This CDR3 is 13 amino acids long. Per the germline V gene, CDR1 is MDHEN and CDR2 is SYDVKM. The CDR3 reads CAGGDQHNSPLHF. CDR3 coding DNA: TGTGCCGGCGGAGACCAGCATAATTCACCCCTCCACTTT. The entire variable domain, with the rest obtained from reference TRBV28 and TRBJ1-6, is as follows: DVKVTQSSRYLVKRTGEKVFLECVQDMDHENMFWYRQDPGLGLRLIYFSYDVKMKEKGDIPEGYSVSREKKERFSLILESASTNQTSMYLCAGGDQHNSPLHFGNGTRLTVT.

The J gene is TRBJ2-1, the V gene TRBV19, with 10 bases matching TRBD1. CDR1 and CDR2 (germline): LNHDA, SQIVND (reference sequence). CDR3 length: 14 residues. V lost 7 bases and J lost 7; bases outside the gene matches: 7. The chain's CDR3 is CASKRQGAGNEQFF. Written as DNA, the CDR3 is TGTGCCAGTAAGAGACAGGGGGCCGGGAATGAGCAGTTCTTC. The whole variable domain, remainder taken from reference TRBV19 and TRBJ2-1, is DGGITQSPKYLFRKEGQNVTLSCEQNLNHDAMYWYRQDPGQGLRLIYYSQIVNDFQKGDIAEGYSVSREKKESFPLTVTSAQKNPTAFYLCASKRQGAGNEQFFGPGTRLTVL.

This chain connects TRBV7-2 to TRBJ1-4, with D tentatively TRBD1 (5 bases). Germline V CDR1 and CDR2: SGHTA, FQGNSA. V lost 3 bases and J lost 3, with 14 bases in between. The CDR3 spans 16 residues. Here the CDR3 reads CASSFRGRASNEKLFF. The CDR3 coding sequence is TGTGCCAGCAGCTTTAGGGGCCGGGCCTCTAATGAAAAACTGTTTTTT.

The CDR3 spells CASSLDPPYEQYF. CDR3 bases: TGTGCCAGCAGCTTAGATCCCCCCTACGAGCAGTACTTC. The rearrangement links TRBV11-2 to TRBJ2-7; no definite D call. The CDR3 extends over 13 amino acids. V was pared by 0 bases and J by 2 bases, with 5 bases between. Germline values: CDR1 SGHAT, CDR2 FQNNGV. Full variable domain (outside the CDR3, taken from reference TRBV11-2 and TRBJ2-7): EAGVAQSPRYKIIEKRQSVAFWCNPISGHATLYWYQQILGQGPKLLIQFQNNGVVDDSQLPKDRFSAERLKGVDSTLKIQPAKLEDSAVYLCASSLDPPYEQYFGPGTRLTVT.

V and J are TRBV6-5 and TRBJ1-5; D remains unclear. CDR1 is MNHEY and CDR2 is SVGAGI in the germline V gene. Deletions cut 5 bases from V and 4 bases from J, with 9 bases between. This CDR3 contains 13 residues. The CDR3 sequence is CASSETKNQPQHF. The CDR3 DNA reads as TGTGCCAGCAGTGAGACAAAAAATCAGCCCCAGCATTTT.

The chain joins TRBV12-5 to TRBJ2-7; D is unclear. CDR1 is LGHNT and CDR2 is FRNRAP in the germline V gene. The CDR3 contains 16 residues. Trimming shortened V by 2 bases and J by 1 base, and 15 bases separated the two germline ends. Here the CDR3 DNA reads TGTGCTAGTGGTTTGCCGCCCACGGCTCAATCCTACGAGCAGTACTTC. Its protein is CASGLPPTAQSYEQYF.

This chain connects TRBV28 to TRBJ2-7, with 9 bases lining up with TRBD2. Trimming removed 5 bases from V and 5 bases from J; junction bases left unmatched: 13. The germline V gene encodes CDR1 MDHEN and CDR2 SYDVKM. CDR3 size: 16 residues. The chain's CDR3 is CASSPPLDSGSHEQYF. For the CDR3, the DNA is TGTGCCAGCAGTCCCCCCCTCGATAGCGGGAGCCACGAGCAGTACTTC.

The V gene is TRBV19, the J gene TRBJ2-7; D might be TRBD2 (6 bases). This CDR3 comprises 17 residues. V gave up 3 bases and J gave up 3 bases, with 21 bases separating them. Germline lookup yields CDR1 LNHDA and CDR2 SQIVND (reference sequence). The CDR3 DNA follows: TGTGCCAGTAGTATTTCGGGCTTACCGGGAGAATACTACGAGCAGTACTTC. It codes for CASSISGLPGEYYEQYF.

This clone came up once. The V gene is TRBV29-1, the J gene TRBJ1-1; TRBD1 agrees at 8 bases. Germline V gene data show CDR1 as SQVTM and CDR2 as ANQGSEA. V shed 6 bases, J shed 1 base, and the junction held 7 bases outside the gene matches. CDR3 length equals 14 residues. The CDR3 reads CSVTSGQGNTEAFF. CDR3 nucleotides: TGCAGCGTCACTAGCGGACAGGGGAACACTGAAGCTTTCTTT.

The chain joins TRBV4-2 to TRBJ2-5; 9 bases align to TRBD2. With 3 bases clipped from V and 2 bases from J, the junction kept 7 bases outside the gene matches. This CDR3 spans 16 amino acids. CDR1 and CDR2 from the germline V gene are LGHNA and YNFKEQ. CDR3 protein: CASSQVGTSRQETQYF. The CDR3 DNA reads TGTGCCAGCAGCCAGGTCGGGACTAGCCGGCAAGAGACCCAGTACTTC.

J is TRBJ1-1 and V is TRBV30; maybe TRBD1 (5 bases). Germline V gene lookup returns CDR1 GTSNPN and CDR2 SVGIG (reference sequence). V was shortened by 4 bases and J by 4 bases, with 19 bases between the two germline ends. The CDR3 has 15 residues. The CDR3 nucleotides are TGTGCCTGGACTTTTGGGGGGTCACTATTCACTGAAGCTTTCTTT. Its translation: CAWTFGGSLFTEAFF. The full variable domain, completed using reference TRBV30 and TRBJ1-1, is SQTIHQWPATLVQPVGSPLSLECTVEGTSNPNLYWYRQAAGRGLQLLFYSVGIGQISSEVPQNLSASRPQDRQFILSSKKLLLSDSGFYLCAWTFGGSLFTEAFFGQGTRLTVV.

The chain is built from TRBV29-1 and TRBJ2-2; D unresolved. The CDR3 extends over 14 amino acids. Germline V gene data show CDR1 as SQVTM and CDR2 as ANQGSEA. V lost 0 bases and J 3 bases, leaving 8 bases between the germline ends. DNA for the CDR3: TGCAGCGTTGAAGATAGGAGAGACACCGGGGAGCTGTTTTTT. This codes for CSVEDRRDTGELFF.

The genes are TRBV2 and TRBJ2-7, with D hard to call. V lost 6 bases to trimming and J lost 0 bases, with 15 bases between them. The CDR3 length is 15 residues. From germline, CDR1 is SNHLY and CDR2 FYNNEI. The CDR3 loop reads CASSNTVPTSYEQYF. The CDR3 DNA follows: TGTGCCAGCAGCAATACAGTACCTACCTCCTACGAGCAGTACTTC.

The J gene is TRBJ2-7, the V gene TRBV5-1, with 9 bases identical to TRBD2. Germline V gene sequence: CDR1 SGHRS, CDR2 YFSETQ. CDR3 size: 15 residues. The V and J ends lost 4 bases and 7 bases, in that order; junction bases with no gene match: 12. The CDR3 spells CASSVTVAGEGEQYF. The CDR3 coding sequence is TGCGCCAGCAGCGTTACAGTAGCGGGAGAGGGAGAGCAGTACTTC.

The chain is built from TRBV7-3 and TRBJ2-1; 9 nucleotides align to TRBD2. V gave up 4 bases and J gave up 8 bases; unmatched junction bases: 12. The CDR3 has 16 residues. Per the germline V gene, CDR1 is SGHTA and CDR2 is FQGTGA. Written as DNA, the CDR3 is TGTGCCAGCAGCTCTAGCGGGATGGTAAATATCTATGAGCAGTTCTTC. It encodes CASSSSGMVNIYEQFF. The variable domain in full, with the rest retrieved from reference TRBV7-3 and TRBJ2-1, is GAGVSQTPSNKVTEKGKYVELRCDPISGHTALYWYRQSLGQGPEFLIYFQGTGAADDSGLPNDRFFAVRPEGSVSTLKIQRTERGDSAVYLCASSSSGMVNIYEQFFGPGTRLTVL.